The clone carrying this T cell receptor beta chain was observed a handful of times. What it recognizes is unknown. The data derive from a study of cytomegalovirus exposure and HLA in healthy donors. Whole-study results and caveats: Several of the most significant clusters were apparently associated with common viral pathogens in a later analysis. In a later analysis, V- and J-gene trimming of beta chains associated with a DCLRE1C missense variant, replicated independently. Immune exposure data for these donors was limited to CMV serostatus.

Primers for the PCR totalled 60 Vbeta and 13 Jbeta. Some clones are missing from TCRdb's copy, which holds only in-frame ones; the method was immunoSEQ multiplex PCR. This sample has about 200,000 clones, with roughly 85% found just once. V was clipped by 6 bases and J by 2 bases; unmatched bases: 7. CDR3 size: 16 residues. Germline V gives CDR1 MDHEN, CDR2 SYDVKM. This TCR was recovered from a male donor in good health and CMV-seronegative. The chain uses TRBV28 and TRBJ2-7, with TRBD2 matching 13 bases. Sequences were obtained from PBMCs. The CDR3 reads CASSPPGLAGTYEQYF. The CDR3 DNA follows: TGTGCCAGCAGCCCACCGGGACTAGCGGGGACCTACGAGCAGTACTTC.